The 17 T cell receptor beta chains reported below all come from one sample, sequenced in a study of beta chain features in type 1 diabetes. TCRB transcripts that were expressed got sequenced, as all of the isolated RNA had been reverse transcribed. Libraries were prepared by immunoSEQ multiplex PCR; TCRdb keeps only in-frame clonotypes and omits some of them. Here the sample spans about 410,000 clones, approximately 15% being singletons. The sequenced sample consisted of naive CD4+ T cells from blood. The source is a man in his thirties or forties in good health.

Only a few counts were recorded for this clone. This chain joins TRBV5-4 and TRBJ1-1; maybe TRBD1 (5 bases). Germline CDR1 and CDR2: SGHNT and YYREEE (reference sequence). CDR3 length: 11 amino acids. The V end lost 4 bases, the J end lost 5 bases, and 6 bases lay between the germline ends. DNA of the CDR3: TGTGCCAGCAGCGGGGGAACTGAAGCTTTCTTT. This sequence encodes CASSGGTEAFF.

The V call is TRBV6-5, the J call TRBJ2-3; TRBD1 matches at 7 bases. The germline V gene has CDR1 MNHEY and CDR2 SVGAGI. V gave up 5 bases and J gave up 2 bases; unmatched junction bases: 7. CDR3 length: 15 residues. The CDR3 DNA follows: TGTGCCAGCAGTCGAGGACAGGTACACACAGATACGCAGTATTTT. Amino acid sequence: CASSRGQVHTDTQYF.

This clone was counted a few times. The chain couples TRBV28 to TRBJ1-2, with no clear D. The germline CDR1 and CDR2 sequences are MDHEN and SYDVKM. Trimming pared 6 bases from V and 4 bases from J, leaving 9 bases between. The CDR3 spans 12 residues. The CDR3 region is CASSTDVYGYTF. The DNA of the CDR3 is TGTGCCAGCAGCACGGACGTCTATGGCTACACCTTC.

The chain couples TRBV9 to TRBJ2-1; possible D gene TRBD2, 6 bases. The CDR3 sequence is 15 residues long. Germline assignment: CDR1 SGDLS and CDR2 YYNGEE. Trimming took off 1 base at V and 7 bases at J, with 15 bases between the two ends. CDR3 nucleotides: TGTGCCAGCAGCGTAAGGAGGGGATCTACTAATGAGCAGTTCTTC. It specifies CASSVRRGSTNEQFF.

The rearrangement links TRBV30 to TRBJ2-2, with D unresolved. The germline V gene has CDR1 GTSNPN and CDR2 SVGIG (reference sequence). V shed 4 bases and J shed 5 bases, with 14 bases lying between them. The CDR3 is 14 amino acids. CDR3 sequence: CAWNVGLNTGELFF. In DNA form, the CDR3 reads TGTGCCTGGAATGTCGGGCTGAATACCGGGGAGCTGTTTTTT.

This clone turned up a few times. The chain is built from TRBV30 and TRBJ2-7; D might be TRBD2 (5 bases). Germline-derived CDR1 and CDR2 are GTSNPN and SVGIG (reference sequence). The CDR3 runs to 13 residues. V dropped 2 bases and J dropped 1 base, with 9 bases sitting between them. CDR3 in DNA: TGTGCCTGGAGTTCCGGGATTTCCTACGAGCAGTACGTC. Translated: CAWSSGISYEQYV.

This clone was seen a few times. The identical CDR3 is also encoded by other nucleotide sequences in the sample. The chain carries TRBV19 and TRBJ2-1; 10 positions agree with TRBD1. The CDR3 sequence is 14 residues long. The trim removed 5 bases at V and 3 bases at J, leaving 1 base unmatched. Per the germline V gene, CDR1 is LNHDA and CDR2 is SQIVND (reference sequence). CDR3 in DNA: TGTGCCAGTAGTCGGACAGGGGGCTACAATGAGCAGTTCTTC. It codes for CASSRTGGYNEQFF.

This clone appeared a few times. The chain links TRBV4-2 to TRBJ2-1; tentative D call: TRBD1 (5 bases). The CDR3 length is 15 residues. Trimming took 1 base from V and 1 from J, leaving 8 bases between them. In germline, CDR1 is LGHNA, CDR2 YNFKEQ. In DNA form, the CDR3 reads TGTGCCAGCAGCCAAGGGGCAGGGTCCTACAATGAGCAGTTCTTC. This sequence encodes CASSQGAGSYNEQFF.

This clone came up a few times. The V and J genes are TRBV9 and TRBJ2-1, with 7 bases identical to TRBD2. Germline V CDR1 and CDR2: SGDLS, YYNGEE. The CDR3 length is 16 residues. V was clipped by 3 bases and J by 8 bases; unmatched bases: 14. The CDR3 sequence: CASSATSTSYRDEQFF. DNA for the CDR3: TGTGCCAGCAGCGCGACTAGCACCTCCTATCGCGATGAGCAGTTCTTC.

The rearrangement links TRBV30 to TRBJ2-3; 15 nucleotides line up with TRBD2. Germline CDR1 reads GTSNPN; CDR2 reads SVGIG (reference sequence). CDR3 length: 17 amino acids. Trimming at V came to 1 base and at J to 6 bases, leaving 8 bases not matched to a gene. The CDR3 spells CAWSDGLAGGFTDTQYF. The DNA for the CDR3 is TGTGCCTGGAGTGATGGACTAGCGGGAGGGTTCACGGATACGCAGTATTTT.

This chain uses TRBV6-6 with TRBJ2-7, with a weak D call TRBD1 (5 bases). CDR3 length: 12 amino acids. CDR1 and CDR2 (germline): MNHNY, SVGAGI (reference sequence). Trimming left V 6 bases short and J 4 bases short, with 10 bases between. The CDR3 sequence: CASSKTEYEQYV. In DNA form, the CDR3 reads TGTGCCAGCAGCAAGACAGAGTACGAGCAGTACGTC.

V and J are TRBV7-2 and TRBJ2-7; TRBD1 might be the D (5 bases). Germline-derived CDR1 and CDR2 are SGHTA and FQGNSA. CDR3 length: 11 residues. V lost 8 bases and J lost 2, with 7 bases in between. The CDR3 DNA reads TGTGCCAGCGCAGGGACCTACGAGCAGTACTTC. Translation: CASAGTYEQYF. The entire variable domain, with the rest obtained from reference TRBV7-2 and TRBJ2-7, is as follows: GAGVSQSPSNKVTEKGKDVELRCDPISGHTALYWYRQSLGQGLEFLIYFQGNSAPDKSGLPSDRFSAERTGGSVSTLTIQRTQQEDSAVYLCASAGTYEQYFGPGTRLTVT.

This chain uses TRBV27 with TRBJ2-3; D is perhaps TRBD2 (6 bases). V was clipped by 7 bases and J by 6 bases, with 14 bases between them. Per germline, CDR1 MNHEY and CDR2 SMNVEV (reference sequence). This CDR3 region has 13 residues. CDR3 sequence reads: CASKYNRGDTQYF. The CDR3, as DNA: TGTGCCAGCAAGTACAACCGGGGGGATACGCAGTATTTT.

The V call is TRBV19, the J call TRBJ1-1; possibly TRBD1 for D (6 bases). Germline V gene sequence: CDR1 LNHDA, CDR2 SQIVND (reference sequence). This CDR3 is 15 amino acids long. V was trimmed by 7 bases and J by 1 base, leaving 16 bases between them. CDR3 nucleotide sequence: TGTGCCAGTAACGTGGACAGAGCAAGGAACACTGAAGCTTTCTTT. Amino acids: CASNVDRARNTEAFF.

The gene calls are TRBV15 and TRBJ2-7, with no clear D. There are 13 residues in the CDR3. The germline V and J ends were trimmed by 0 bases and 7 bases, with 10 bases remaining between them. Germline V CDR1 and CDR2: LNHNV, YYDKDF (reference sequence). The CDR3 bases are TGTGCCACCAGCAGAGATTTGGCGCGGGAGCAGTACTTC. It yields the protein CATSRDLAREQYF.

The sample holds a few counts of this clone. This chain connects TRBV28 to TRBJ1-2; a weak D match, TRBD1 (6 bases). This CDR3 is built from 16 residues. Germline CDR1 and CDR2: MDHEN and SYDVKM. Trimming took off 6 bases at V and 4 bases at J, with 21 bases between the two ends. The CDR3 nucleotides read TGTGCCAGCAGGATTCGGACAGCCCAAAGCTTCTATGGCTACACCTTC. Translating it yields CASRIRTAQSFYGYTF.

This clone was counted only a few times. The CDR3 region is CASSQTQGLAGWAEQFF. As DNA, the CDR3 is TGTGCCAGCAGTCAAACCCAGGGACTAGCGGGGTGGGCTGAGCAGTTCTTC. V and J are TRBV27 and TRBJ2-1; the match to TRBD2 covers 13 bases. V shed 5 bases, J shed 9 bases, and the junction held 13 bases outside the gene matches. CDR1 and CDR2 from the germline V gene are MNHEY and SMNVEV (reference sequence). The CDR3 extends over 17 amino acids.